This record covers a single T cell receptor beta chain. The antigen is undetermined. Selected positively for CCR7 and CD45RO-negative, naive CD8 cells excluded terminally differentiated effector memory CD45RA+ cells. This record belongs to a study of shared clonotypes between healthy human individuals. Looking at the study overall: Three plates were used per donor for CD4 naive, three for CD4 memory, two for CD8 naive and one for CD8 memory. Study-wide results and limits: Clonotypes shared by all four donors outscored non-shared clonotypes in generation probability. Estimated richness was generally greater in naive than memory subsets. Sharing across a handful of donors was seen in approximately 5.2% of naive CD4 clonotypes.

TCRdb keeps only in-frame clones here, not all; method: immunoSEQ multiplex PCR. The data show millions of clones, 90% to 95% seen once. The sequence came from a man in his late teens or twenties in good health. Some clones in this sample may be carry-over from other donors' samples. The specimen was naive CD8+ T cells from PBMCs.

DNA of the CDR3: TGTGCCAGCAAGGCGTATTTATCGGCAGATACGCAGTATTTT. It codes for CASKAYLSADTQYF. The J gene is TRBJ2-3, the V gene TRBV19; D is ambiguous. The V gene lost 9 bases and the J gene lost 4 bases, with 17 bases spanning the gap. CDR3 length: 14 amino acids. The germline V gene encodes CDR1 LNHDA and CDR2 SQIVND (reference sequence).